A single sample gave rise to the 25 T cell receptor beta chains below, sequenced in a study of blood T cell repertoires in COVID-19. Some clones are missing from TCRdb's copy, which holds only in-frame ones; the method was immunoSEQ multiplex PCR. Among a few hundred thousand clones, around 90% were seen once, and the ten largest hold roughly 2.1%. Material: peripheral blood. The receptor source for this set is a middle-aged man with acute or convalescent COVID-19.

V and J are TRBV4-1 and TRBJ2-5; 8 bases are a match to TRBD1. Germline assignment: CDR1 MGHRA and CDR2 YSYEKL. V trimming: 1 base; J trimming: 5 bases; junction bases outside the gene matches: 9. The CDR3 has 16 residues. CDR3 amino acids: CASSQVRQGLGETQYF. As DNA, the CDR3 is TGCGCCAGCAGCCAAGTCCGACAGGGGTTGGGGGAGACCCAGTACTTC.

V is TRBV6-5 and J is TRBJ2-7; 7 nucleotides match TRBD1. The junction had 11 bases not matched to a gene; V was cut back by 6 bases and J by 3 bases. This CDR3 has 15 amino acids. From germline, CDR1 is MNHEY and CDR2 SVGAGI. In nucleotides, the CDR3 is TGTGCCAGCAGGACGGACAGGACCTCTGGCTACGAGCAGTACTTC. It specifies CASRTDRTSGYEQYF.

The V gene is TRBV5-1, the J gene TRBJ2-2; the D gene is possibly TRBD2 (6 bases). The CDR3 is made up of 13 amino acids. V lost 7 bases and J 3 bases, leaving 10 bases between the germline ends. The V gene's germline CDR1 is SGHRS and CDR2 YFSETQ. The chain's CDR3 is CASRGTYTGELFF. Written as DNA, the CDR3 is TGCGCCAGCCGGGGGACTTACACCGGGGAGCTGTTTTTT.

The genes are TRBV2 and TRBJ1-5, with a tentative D call TRBD1 (6 bases). Germline V gene data show CDR1 as SNHLY and CDR2 as FYNNEI. This CDR3 spans 15 amino acids. V dropped 0 bases and J dropped 7 bases, with 13 bases sitting between them. The CDR3 is CASSEAPGGQQPQHF. The CDR3 nucleotides read TGTGCCAGCAGTGAAGCGCCCGGGGGGCAGCAGCCCCAGCATTTT.

The J gene is TRBJ1-2, the V gene TRBV7-2; TRBD1 matches at 11 bases. This CDR3 comprises 16 residues. The germline gives CDR1 SGHTA, CDR2 FQGNSA. V lost 4 bases, J lost 5 bases, and 9 bases stayed unmatched. This CDR3 is CASSSRGGDRGYGYTF. The CDR3 nucleotides are TGTGCCAGCAGCTCTCGAGGCGGGGACAGGGGGTATGGCTACACCTTC. Filled out from reference TRBV7-2 and TRBJ1-2, the complete variable domain reads GAGVSQSPSNKVTEKGKDVELRCDPISGHTALYWYRQSLGQGLEFLIYFQGNSAPDKSGLPSDRFSAERTGGSVSTLTIQRTQQEDSAVYLCASSSRGGDRGYGYTFGSGTRLTVV.

This sequence joins TRBV5-1 and TRBJ2-5; 7 bases fit TRBD2. V shed 4 bases and J 4 bases; nucleotides not matched to a gene: 10. CDR1 and CDR2 from the germline V gene are SGHRS and YFSETQ. This CDR3 is 15 amino acids long. CDR3 bases: TGCGCCAGCAGCCCCGGACTAGTGGTCGCAGAGACCCAGTACTTC. Protein product: CASSPGLVVAETQYF.

J is TRBJ2-3 and V is TRBV19, with D tentatively TRBD2 (6 bases). Germline V lookup: CDR1 LNHDA, CDR2 SQIVND (reference sequence). This CDR3 region has 13 residues. V gave up 5 bases and J gave up 4 bases, with 10 bases separating them. The CDR3: CASSSLAPDTQYF. Written as DNA, the CDR3 is TGTGCCAGTAGTTCACTAGCTCCAGATACGCAGTATTTT.

V usage is TRBV9 and J usage is TRBJ2-5; 7 bases match TRBD2. J lost 4 bases, V lost 0 bases, and 3 bases had no gene match. Germline CDR1 SGDLS, CDR2 YYNGEE. The CDR3 length is 14 residues. For the CDR3, the DNA is TGTGCCAGCAGCGTAGGTGTAGCGGGAGAGACCCAGTACTTC. This sequence encodes CASSVGVAGETQYF.

V usage is TRBV18 and J usage is TRBJ1-5, with 9 bases identical to TRBD1. The CDR3 runs 16 residues. V gave up 4 bases and J gave up 1 base; unmatched junction bases: 5. Germline CDR1 and CDR2: KGHSH and LQKENI. The CDR3 reads CASSLLGQGSNQPQHF. The CDR3, as DNA: TGTGCCAGCTCACTACTGGGACAGGGAAGCAATCAGCCCCAGCATTTT.

The V and J genes are TRBV19 and TRBJ2-3; a possible D gene is TRBD2 (6 bases). Trimming cost V 8 bases and J 4 bases, with 16 bases left between them. The CDR3 loop spans 14 amino acids. Germline loops: CDR1 LNHDA, CDR2 SQIVND (reference sequence). CDR3 sequence (DNA): TGTGCCAGTTCGGAGGGGACTCACTCAGATACGCAGTATTTT. Protein product: CASSEGTHSDTQYF.

This rearrangement joins TRBV7-6 to TRBJ1-4; the D is unclear. V lost 4 bases and J 1 base, leaving 7 bases between the germline ends. Germline V gene sequence: CDR1 SGHVS, CDR2 FNYEAQ. CDR3 length: 14 amino acids. DNA for the CDR3: TGTGCCAGCAGCTCGGGTATAACTAATGAAAAACTGTTTTTT. Amino acids: CASSSGITNEKLFF.

The rearrangement links TRBV5-1 to TRBJ2-3, with 7 bases lining up with TRBD2. The CDR3 loop spans 16 amino acids. Germline lookup yields CDR1 SGHRS and CDR2 YFSETQ. Germline trimming cut 3 bases from V and 0 bases from J; bases unmatched to any gene: 7. CDR3 nucleotides: TGCGCCAGCAGCTCAACCGCGGGGGTGAGCACAGATACGCAGTATTTT. Its translation: CASSSTAGVSTDTQYF. Filled out from reference TRBV5-1 and TRBJ2-3, the complete variable domain reads KAGVTQTPRYLIKTRGQQVTLSCSPISGHRSVSWYQQTPGQGLQFLFEYFSETQRNKGNFPGRFSGRQFSNSRSEMNVSTLELGDSALYLCASSSTAGVSTDTQYFGPGTRLTVL.

V usage is TRBV10-3 and J usage is TRBJ1-4; no firm D call. Between the trimmed V and J ends, which lost 2 bases and 7 bases, there was a span of 11 bases. Germline lookup yields CDR1 ENHRY and CDR2 SYGVKD. The length of the CDR3 is 14 residues. The CDR3 loop reads CAISEVANSEKLFF. In nucleotides, the CDR3 is TGTGCCATCAGTGAGGTAGCGAATTCTGAAAAACTGTTTTTT.

This clone has just a few counts. The V and J genes are TRBV5-1 and TRBJ1-1; 7 bases align to TRBD1. The CDR3 is made up of 15 amino acids. After removal of 4 bases from V and 0 bases from J, the junction contained 6 bases not matched to a gene. CDR1 and CDR2 (germline): SGHRS, YFSETQ. The CDR3 nucleotides are TGCGCCAGCAGCCCAAGACAGGGTATGAACACTGAAGCTTTCTTT. Translation gives CASSPRQGMNTEAFF.

This chain uses TRBV14 with TRBJ1-2, with TRBD1 matching 9 bases. The CDR3 sequence is 14 residues long. The V gene's germline CDR1 is SGHDN and CDR2 FVKESK. The V and J ends lost 4 bases and 5 bases, in that order; junction bases with no gene match: 5. The CDR3 sequence is CASSPTGGGYGYTF. In DNA, the CDR3 is TGTGCCAGCAGCCCGACAGGGGGGGGTTATGGCTACACCTTC.

The chain recombines TRBV7-3 with TRBJ2-2; D is possibly TRBD2 (6 bases). The CDR3 has 15 residues. Germline CDR1 reads SGHTA; CDR2 reads FQGTGA. V was shortened by 6 bases and J by 5 bases, with 16 bases between the two germline ends. CDR3: CASSPGGKVTGELFF. The CDR3, as DNA: TGTGCCAGCAGTCCCGGGGGAAAGGTTACCGGGGAGCTGTTTTTT.

The genes are TRBV6-5 and TRBJ1-4; 8 bases match TRBD1. Germline loops: CDR1 MNHEY, CDR2 SVGAGI. Losses at the gene ends were 5 bases for V and 8 bases for J; bases not matched to a gene: 7. This CDR3 comprises 14 residues. CDR3 nucleotides: TGTGCCAGCAGTCGGACAGGGCCCTACGAAAAACTGTTTTTT. Translation gives CASSRTGPYEKLFF.

This chain connects TRBV10-3 to TRBJ2-2; 7 nucleotides agree with TRBD1. The CDR3 spans 14 residues. The germline V gene encodes CDR1 ENHRY and CDR2 SYGVKD. The V gene end was trimmed by 3 bases and the J gene end by 7 bases; junction bases not matched to a gene: 5. The CDR3 bases are TGTGCCATCAGTGAAGGACAGGCGGGCGGGGAGCTGTTTTTT. It is translated as CAISEGQAGGELFF.

This rearrangement joins TRBV2 to TRBJ1-5, with 8 bases fitting TRBD1. The germline V gene has CDR1 SNHLY and CDR2 FYNNEI. V gave up 7 bases and J gave up 4 bases; unmatched junction bases: 6. This CDR3 region has 14 residues. The CDR3 DNA is TGTGCCAGCATTCTGGACAGGGCTAATCAGCCCCAGCATTTT. Its protein product is CASILDRANQPQHF.

This chain joins TRBV12-3 or TRBV12-4 and TRBJ1-1, with a weak D call TRBD1 (5 bases). There are 13 residues in the CDR3. V dropped 3 bases and J dropped 5 bases, with 10 bases sitting between them. This CDR3 reads CASSLSGRTEAFF. DNA of the CDR3: TGTGCCAGCAGTTTGTCAGGGCGAACTGAAGCTTTCTTT.

This chain uses TRBV9 with TRBJ2-2; TRBD2 matches 7 bases. CDR3 size: 16 residues. Germline V gives CDR1 SGDLS, CDR2 YYNGEE. J gave up 1 base and V 0 bases, and 3 bases lay outside the gene matches. The CDR3 here is CASSVELAVNTGELFF. The CDR3 DNA sequence: TGTGCCAGCAGCGTAGAGCTAGCGGTGAACACCGGGGAGCTGTTTTTT. Using reference TRBV9 and TRBJ2-2 for the parts outside the CDR3, the full variable domain is DSGVTQTPKHLITATGQRVTLRCSPRSGDLSVYWYQQSLDQGLQFLIQYYNGEERAKGNILERFSAQQFPDLHSELNLSSLELGDSALYFCASSVELAVNTGELFFGEGSRLTVL.

The genes are TRBV7-3 and TRBJ2-1; TRBD2 matches at 11 bases. Germline CDR1 reads SGHTA; CDR2 reads FQGTGA. CDR3 size: 16 residues. The trim removed 5 bases at V and 2 bases at J, leaving 5 bases unmatched. CDR3 in amino acids: CASSPGTSGPYNEQFF. The CDR3 nucleotides read TGTGCCAGCAGCCCGGGGACTAGCGGACCCTACAATGAGCAGTTCTTC.

This clone came up a few times. V and J are TRBV6-5 and TRBJ1-2; TRBD1 matches 7 bases. The CDR3 consists of 13 residues. The trim removed 5 bases at V and 8 bases at J, leaving 8 bases unmatched. Germline V CDR1 and CDR2: MNHEY, SVGAGI. CDR3 in amino acids: CASSRTGARGYTF. CDR3 nucleotides: TGTGCCAGCAGTCGAACAGGGGCAAGGGGCTACACCTTC.

The rearrangement links TRBV6-5 to TRBJ2-6; no firm D call. The CDR3 totals 13 residues. Deletions cut 6 bases from V and 5 bases from J, with 8 bases between. CDR1 and CDR2 (germline): MNHEY, SVGAGI. This CDR3 reads CASSLIWANVLTF. CDR3 sequence (DNA): TGTGCCAGCAGCCTAATATGGGCCAACGTCCTGACTTTC.

The chain links TRBV6-2 or TRBV6-3 to TRBJ1-1; D gene ambiguous. With 0 bases removed from V and 8 bases from J, the gap between germline ends came to 13 bases. CDR3 length: 14 residues. CDR1 and CDR2 from the germline V gene are MNHEY and SVGEGT. The CDR3 region has the DNA TGTGCCAGCAGTTACTCGAAAGAACAGAAAGAAGCTTTCTTT. It codes for CASSYSKEQKEAFF.